This TCR beta chain was captured by sequencing in a study of shared clonotypes between healthy human individuals. Whole-study context: The plates for each donor numbered three CD4 naive, three CD4 memory, two CD8 naive and one CD8 memory. General study points: Inspection by rarefaction showed sorted-subset sequencing to be incomplete despite large depth.

In germline, CDR1 is LGHNA, CDR2 YNFKEQ. The length of the CDR3 is 13 residues. Trimming stripped 0 bases from V and 6 bases from J, with 6 bases between. Deep was the level at which the assay was run. Sequenced by immunoSEQ multiplex PCR; TCRdb stores in-frame clones only, minus some. Counted here are about 1.9 million clones, approximately 92% occurring once; the ten biggest clones make up 1.5% to 2%. Positively selected for CCR7, the CD45RO-negative cells used as naive CD8 cells excluded terminally differentiated effector memory CD45RA+ cells. There are a few counts of this clone. Its cognate antigen is unknown.

This rearrangement joins TRBV4-2 to TRBJ1-5; no clear D. The origin of this receptor is a young man in good health. Some clones in this sample may be carry-over from other donors' samples. Material for sequencing was naive CD8+ T cells from PBMCs. The DNA of the CDR3 is TGTGCCAGCAGCCAAGAAAGAAGTCAGCCCCAGCATTTT. It encodes CASSQERSQPQHF.